This TCR beta chain was sequenced during a study of shared clonotypes between healthy human individuals. Only in-frame clones appear in the TCRdb table, and some are missing; sequencing was by immunoSEQ multiplex PCR. This repertoire shows hundreds of thousands of clones, approximately 95% found once; its top ten account for approximately 0.12%. The CDR3 is made up of 14 amino acids. From germline, CDR1 is SGHRS and CDR2 YFSETQ. Trimming left V 0 bases short and J 3 bases short, with 9 bases between. Terminally differentiated effector memory CD45RA+ cells were excluded from the naive CD8 cells, which were CD45RO-negative and positively selected for CCR7.

The sample comprised naive CD8+ T cells sorted from blood. The sequence derives from a woman in her twenties or thirties in good health. This chain links TRBV5-1 with TRBJ1-1; D remains unclear. The CDR3 protein is CASSLAKGDTEAFF. The CDR3 DNA follows: TGCGCCAGCAGCTTGGCGAAGGGTGACACTGAAGCTTTCTTT.